One and the same sample provided the 21 T cell receptor beta chains below, sequenced in a study of shared clonotypes between healthy human individuals. Sequencing used immunoSEQ multiplex PCR; TCRdb keeps in-frame clones, though not all of them. The sample has about 690,000 clones, about 92% seen once. Sequencing was done on a sample of memory CD8+ T cells from PBMCs. The subset denotes: CD45RO+ cells pooled with CCR7-negative TemRA cells. The receptors derive from a man aged 18-30 years in good health. Some clones in this sample may be carry-over from other donors' samples.

The V and J genes are TRBV27 and TRBJ2-1; the match to TRBD2 covers 7 bases. This CDR3 comprises 13 residues. V lost 9 bases to trimming and J lost 7 bases; unmatched junction nucleotides: 9. The germline CDR1 and CDR2 sequences are MNHEY and SMNVEV (reference sequence). The CDR3 sequence: CASVGGGRNEQFF. The DNA of the CDR3 is TGTGCCAGTGTTGGGGGGGGGAGGAATGAGCAGTTCTTC.

This clone has just one count. The V gene is TRBV7-8, the J gene TRBJ2-7, with TRBD2 as a possible D gene (6 bases). The CDR3 totals 14 residues. Trimming pared 4 bases from V and 2 bases from J, leaving 12 bases between. From germline, CDR1 is SGHVS and CDR2 FQNEAQ. The CDR3 spells CASSYGAGPYEQYF. The CDR3 DNA is TGTGCCAGCAGCTATGGCGCGGGACCCTACGAGCAGTACTTC.

This clone was recorded once. The V call is TRBV25-1, the J call TRBJ2-3; D may be TRBD1 or TRBD2 (5 bases each). This CDR3 region has 13 residues. Trimming removed 1 base from V and 6 bases from J, with 8 bases in between. Germline-derived CDR1 and CDR2 are MGHDK and SYGVNS. CDR3 region: CASSESGADTQYF. CDR3 in DNA: TGTGCCAGCAGTGAATCCGGGGCCGATACGCAGTATTTT.

This chain joins TRBV7-9 and TRBJ1-5; possible D gene TRBD1, 6 bases. The germline V gene encodes CDR1 SEHNR and CDR2 FQNEAQ (reference sequence). Trimming shortened V by 7 bases and J by 2 bases, and 15 bases separated the two germline ends. CDR3 length equals 15 residues. CDR3 sequence reads: CASNTGPGGNQPQHF. In DNA, the CDR3 is TGTGCCAGCAACACTGGGCCAGGGGGCAATCAGCCCCAGCATTTT.

The chain has TRBV30 and TRBJ2-4, with D unresolved. This CDR3 is built from 15 residues. Trimming left V 0 bases short and J 1 base short, with 10 bases between. Germline V gene data show CDR1 as GTSNPN and CDR2 as SVGIG (reference sequence). CDR3 residues: CAWSVFVGAKNIQYF. The CDR3 nucleotides are TGTGCCTGGAGTGTTTTTGTGGGGGCCAAAAACATTCAGTACTTC.

The chain uses TRBV6-1 and TRBJ2-2; no clear D gene. From germline, CDR1 is MNHNS and CDR2 SASEGT. The CDR3 is 13 residues long. V lost 5 bases and J lost 0, with 4 bases in between. The CDR3 coding sequence is TGTGCCAGCAGTCGGCCGAACACCGGGGAGCTGTTTTTT. Its protein is CASSRPNTGELFF.

The CDR3 region is CASSVAGTGKFNEQFF. The CDR3, as DNA: TGTGCCAGCAGCGTAGCTGGGACAGGGAAGTTCAATGAGCAGTTCTTC. The J gene is TRBJ2-1, the V gene TRBV9; TRBD1 agrees at 9 bases. The CDR3 extends over 16 amino acids. The germline CDR1 and CDR2 sequences are SGDLS and YYNGEE. V dropped 0 bases and J dropped 6; count of bases not matched to a gene: 7.

The chain recombines TRBV9 with TRBJ2-7, with 11 nucleotides matching TRBD2. This CDR3 contains 16 residues. In germline, CDR1 is SGDLS, CDR2 YYNGEE. J was trimmed by 1 base and V by 3 bases; bases with no gene match: 6. For the CDR3, the DNA is TGTGCCAGCAGCGGACCCGGGACTAGCGGTTCCTACGAGCAGTACTTC. It encodes CASSGPGTSGSYEQYF.

The rearrangement links TRBV7-9 to TRBJ1-5; D possibly corresponds to TRBD1 (5 bases). The CDR3 loop spans 14 amino acids. Between the trimmed V and J ends, which lost 3 bases and 6 bases, there was a span of 12 bases. Germline CDR1 SEHNR, CDR2 FQNEAQ (reference sequence). The CDR3 bases are TGTGCCAGCAGCTTTAGGGGCGGGGGTCAGCCCCAGCATTTT. Protein sequence: CASSFRGGGQPQHF.

V usage is TRBV28 and J usage is TRBJ1-4; maybe TRBD1 (5 bases). The CDR3 has 14 residues. Germline V gene data show CDR1 as MDHEN and CDR2 as SYDVKM. Deletions cut 1 base from V and 4 bases from J, with 7 bases between. The CDR3 region is CASSLFGGNEKLFF. The DNA for the CDR3 is TGTGCCAGCAGTTTATTTGGGGGTAATGAAAAACTGTTTTTT.

The chain recombines TRBV6-6 with TRBJ2-1, with TRBD1 identical over 9 bases. The ends lost 5 bases at V and 4 bases at J; junction bases unmatched: 3. CDR3 length: 14 residues. Germline assignment: CDR1 MNHNY and CDR2 SVGAGI (reference sequence). The CDR3 region has the DNA TGTGCCAGCAGTCTACAGGGGGCGTACAATGAGCAGTTCTTC. Its protein is CASSLQGAYNEQFF.

The chain joins TRBV4-3 to TRBJ2-1; a possible D gene is TRBD2 (5 bases). In germline, CDR1 is LGHNA, CDR2 YSLEER. V was trimmed by 1 base and J by 5 bases, leaving 9 bases between them. The CDR3 loop spans 14 amino acids. The CDR3 DNA is TGCGCCAGCAGCCAAGGGTTAGCGAACAATGAGCAGTTCTTC. This sequence encodes CASSQGLANNEQFF.

The chain combines TRBV25-1 with TRBJ2-1; 9 bases map to TRBD1. V was clipped by 8 bases and J by 6 bases; unmatched bases: 8. The CDR3 runs 14 residues. From germline, CDR1 is MGHDK and CDR2 SYGVNS. CDR3 nucleotide sequence: TGTGCCAGCTCGCTCGGGACAGGGACCAATGAGCAGTTCTTC. It codes for CASSLGTGTNEQFF.

The rearrangement joins TRBV6-5 to TRBJ2-1; the D is unclear. The CDR3 totals 14 residues. V gave up 6 bases and J gave up 0 bases, with 9 bases separating them. Looked up from germline, CDR1 is MNHEY and CDR2 is SVGAGI. The CDR3 loop reads CASSRAFSYNEQFF. DNA of the CDR3: TGTGCCAGCAGCCGAGCTTTCTCCTACAATGAGCAGTTCTTC.

The chain is built from TRBV7-9 and TRBJ2-7; D is unresolved. Deletions cut 4 bases from V and 1 base from J, with 5 bases between. The CDR3 is 12 amino acids. The germline gives CDR1 SEHNR, CDR2 FQNEAQ (reference sequence). The CDR3: CASSSESYEQYF. CDR3 nucleotides: TGTGCCAGCAGCTCCGAATCCTACGAGCAGTACTTC.

The V and J genes are TRBV11-2 and TRBJ1-1; D gene uncertain. Germline assignment: CDR1 SGHAT and CDR2 FQNNGV. The CDR3 has 14 amino acids. V was clipped by 1 base and J by 5 bases, with 11 bases between them. This CDR3 reads CASSLGQEYTEAFF. The CDR3 DNA sequence: TGTGCCAGCAGCTTAGGGCAGGAATATACTGAAGCTTTCTTT.

The chain employs TRBV19 and TRBJ2-2; D is uncertain. Germline values: CDR1 LNHDA, CDR2 SQIVND (reference sequence). The CDR3 totals 14 residues. V lost 4 bases, J lost 0 bases, and 6 bases lay in between. The CDR3 coding sequence is TGTGCCAGTAGTAGGGCACCGAACACCGGGGAGCTGTTTTTT. It is translated as CASSRAPNTGELFF.

CDR3 residues: CASSLLGTKDTQYF. The CDR3 nucleotides are TGTGCCAGCAGTCTCCTAGGGACCAAGGATACGCAGTATTTT. This chain connects TRBV9 to TRBJ2-3, with D possibly called TRBD1 or TRBD2 (5 bases each). The germline CDR1 and CDR2 sequences are SGDLS and YYNGEE. The CDR3 is 14 amino acids. V was pared by 5 bases and J by 6 bases, with 16 bases between.

V gene TRBV4-1 combines with J gene TRBJ2-7; the D gene is possibly TRBD1 (6 bases). Germline CDR1 MGHRA, CDR2 YSYEKL. CDR3 length: 15 amino acids. V lost 0 bases, J lost 2 bases, and 11 bases lay in between. Here the CDR3 reads CASSQDQGRTYEQYF. CDR3 DNA sequence: TGCGCCAGCAGCCAAGACCAGGGGCGAACCTACGAGCAGTACTTC.

The genes are TRBV5-3 and TRBJ2-7, with a weak D call TRBD2 (6 bases). TRBV5-3 is reported as an ORF; its role is uncertain. The CDR3 sequence is 17 residues long. V gave up 2 bases and J gave up 3 bases, with 21 bases separating them. CDR3 bases: TGTGCCAGAAGCTTAGCGGGCGCCTTGCCACTCGACTACGAGCAGTACTTC. This sequence encodes CARSLAGALPLDYEQYF.

Notes on this clone: The same CDR3 is also encoded by other DNA sequences in this sample. This chain links TRBV27 with TRBJ1-1; no reliable D call. CDR3 length equals 14 residues. In germline, CDR1 is MNHEY, CDR2 SMNVEV (reference sequence). Trimming shortened V by 3 bases and J by 0 bases, and 8 bases separated the two germline ends. CDR3 nucleotides: TGTGCCAGCAGTTTGACGGGAATGAACACTGAAGCTTTCTTT. Translation gives CASSLTGMNTEAFF.